A single sample is the source of the 6 T cell receptor beta chains below, sequenced in a study of cytomegalovirus exposure and HLA in healthy donors. Profiling relied on immunoSEQ multiplex PCR, and the TCRdb table lists in-frame clones only, not all of them. Among tens of thousands of clones listed, roughly 94% were seen once. Specimen: PBMCs. These receptors were collected from a man between 18 and 29 years old in good health and CMV-seropositive.

The rearrangement uses TRBV5-1 and TRBJ2-3; 8 bases align to TRBD1. Losses at the gene ends were 0 bases for V and 4 bases for J; bases not matched to a gene: 1. Germline loops: CDR1 SGHRS, CDR2 YFSETQ. This CDR3 region has 14 residues. The CDR3 loop reads CASSLGQGPDTQYF. The CDR3 DNA reads as TGCGCCAGCAGCTTGGGACAGGGGCCAGATACGCAGTATTTT.

V is TRBV4-1 and J is TRBJ2-2, with no clear D. The CDR3 sequence is 16 residues long. V was trimmed by 3 bases and J by 3 bases, leaving 14 bases between them. Germline lookup yields CDR1 MGHRA and CDR2 YSYEKL. The CDR3 region has the DNA TGCGCCAGCAGCCACCAACTCAATTCGGACACCGGGGAGCTGTTTTTT. Translated: CASSHQLNSDTGELFF.

The gene calls are TRBV2 and TRBJ2-7; TRBD1 matches 9 bases. CDR3 length equals 12 residues. Germline lookup yields CDR1 SNHLY and CDR2 FYNNEI. V lost 10 bases, J lost 3 bases, and 4 bases stayed unmatched. The CDR3 here is CAITGQGYEQYF. The CDR3 DNA reads TGTGCCATCACGGGACAGGGCTACGAGCAGTACTTC.

V and J are TRBV5-4 and TRBJ1-6; 8 bases match TRBD1. Per the germline V gene, CDR1 is SGHNT and CDR2 is YYREEE (reference sequence). CDR3 length: 14 residues. Trimming cost V 0 bases and J 7 bases; bases outside gene matches: 0. The chain's CDR3 is CASSLGQGNSPLHF. As DNA, the CDR3 is TGTGCCAGCAGCTTGGGACAGGGGAATTCACCCCTCCACTTT.

The rearrangement links TRBV7-9 to TRBJ2-1; no reliable D call. The germline CDR1 and CDR2 sequences are SEHNR and FQNEAQ (reference sequence). CDR3 length: 15 residues. V gave up 1 base and J gave up 2 bases, with 9 bases separating them. The CDR3 bases are TGTGCCAGCAGCTTAGTTATGGCGGCCTACAATGAGCAGTTCTTC. Translated, it gives CASSLVMAAYNEQFF. The whole variable domain, remainder taken from reference TRBV7-9 and TRBJ2-1, is DTGVSQNPRHKITKRGQNVTFRCDPISEHNRLYWYRQTLGQGPEFLTYFQNEAQLEKSRLLSDRFSAERPKGSFSTLEIQRTEQGDSAMYLCASSLVMAAYNEQFFGPGTRLTVL.

The chain is built from TRBV5-6 and TRBJ1-4; D unresolved. This CDR3 has 15 residues. Between the trimmed V and J ends, which lost 1 base and 0 bases, there was a span of 7 bases. Germline V gene data show CDR1 as SGHDT and CDR2 as YYEEEE. CDR3 sequence: CASSLYETTNEKLFF. In DNA form, the CDR3 reads TGTGCCAGCAGCTTGTATGAGACAACTAATGAAAAACTGTTTTTT.